Listed below are T cell receptor beta chains from one sample, sequenced in a study of shared clonotypes between healthy human individuals. Profiled with immunoSEQ multiplex PCR; TCRdb holds only in-frame clones, not every one. The data show approximately 720,000 clones, 72% seen once. The source material was memory CD4+ T cells sorted from blood. The receptors originated from a woman aged 30 to 39 in good health. CDR3s include the opening cysteine and the closing phenylalanine or tryptophan. A D gene is named only where the DNA matches it firmly. Part of the rows lack a size; the others show once, few, many or a class for expanded clones.

V gene,D gene,clone size,J gene,CDR3 protein,CDR3 DNA
TRBV2,TRBD1,NA,TRBJ1-5,CASSGQGGQPQHF,TGTGCCAGCAGCGGACAGGGAGGACAGCCCCAGCATTTT
TRBV25-1,TRBD1,NA,TRBJ1-5,CASSGDRENGNQPQHF,TGTGCCAGCAGTGGGGACAGGGAAAATGGCAATCAGCCCCAGCATTTT
TRBV28,TRBD1,NA,TRBJ1-5,CASSLGGDSFNQPQHF,TGTGCCAGCAGTTTAGGGGGGGACAGCTTCAATCAGCCCCAGCATTTT
TRBV29-1,TRBD2,NA,TRBJ2-1,CSVEASGRADEQFF,TGCAGCGTTGAGGCTAGCGGGAGGGCCGATGAGCAGTTCTTC
TRBV6-1,NA,NA,TRBJ2-7,CASRADTYEQYF,TGTGCCAGCAGGGCGGACACTTACGAGCAGTACTTC
TRBV4-1,NA,NA,TRBJ1-2,CASSQDAGSWGYTF,TGCGCCAGCAGCCAAGATGCCGGGTCATGGGGCTACACCTTC
TRBV6-1,TRBD1,NA,TRBJ1-2,CASSDSQGASGYTF,TGTGCCAGCAGTGATAGTCAGGGGGCGAGCGGCTACACCTTC
TRBV5-6,NA,NA,TRBJ2-7,CASSAGQPGGEQYF,TGTGCCAGCAGCGCGGGACAGCCCGGGGGCGAGCAGTACTTC
TRBV30,NA,few,TRBJ2-7,CAWMRAGSNYEQYF,TGTGCCTGGATGAGGGCAGGGAGCAACTACGAGCAGTACTTC
TRBV25-1,NA,NA,TRBJ2-2,CASSALGVGTGELFF,TGTGCCAGCAGTGCTCTAGGGGTCGGCACCGGGGAGCTGTTTTTT
TRBV19,NA,once,TRBJ1-2,CASSFTDYGYTF,TGTGCCAGTAGCTTCACAGACTATGGCTACACCTTC
TRBV6-4,NA,NA,TRBJ2-1,CASSDSFGNEQFF,TGTGCCAGCAGTGACTCGTTTGGGAATGAGCAGTTCTTC
TRBV20-1,NA,few,TRBJ1-2,CSAQTGLAYTF,TGCAGTGCCCAAACAGGGCTGGCTTACACCTTC
TRBV28,NA,NA,TRBJ2-2,CASRRAGGVGGELFF,TGTGCCAGCAGAAGAGCCGGGGGCGTCGGCGGGGAGCTGTTTTTT
TRBV5-8,TRBD2,few,TRBJ2-5,CASSRGGIAVQETQYF,TGTGCCAGCAGCCGGGGGGGGATAGCGGTGCAAGAGACCCAGTACTTC
TRBV7-9,NA,once,TRBJ1-5,CASSQTGRNQPQHF,TGTGCCAGCAGCCAGACAGGCCGTAATCAGCCCCAGCATTTT
TRBV7-9,NA,NA,TRBJ1-4,CASSPTGGGKNEKLFF,TGTGCCAGCAGCCCCACCGGGGGGGGGAAGAATGAAAAACTGTTTTTT
TRBV29-1,TRBD1,NA,TRBJ2-4,CSVRQGGNIQYF,TGCAGCGTAAGACAGGGGGGAAACATTCAGTACTTC
TRBV28,NA,NA,TRBJ1-2,CASTSSTRGYTF,TGTGCCAGCACTTCGTCGACCCGTGGCTACACCTTC
TRBV18,NA,NA,TRBJ2-5,CASSWGNTRIKTQYF,TGTGCCAGCTCGTGGGGCAACACCCGAATAAAGACCCAGTACTTC
TRBV28,NA,NA,TRBJ2-3,CASTSPVGRSLGTQYF,TGTGCCAGCACCTCGCCCGTTGGACGAAGCTTGGGTACGCAGTATTTT
TRBV7-9,TRBD1,NA,TRBJ1-2,CASSVQGAEGYTF,TGTGCCAGCAGCGTCCAGGGGGCAGAAGGCTACACCTTC
TRBV13,TRBD1,NA,TRBJ2-2,CASSKRVGTGYDTGELFF,TGTGCCAGCAGCAAACGAGTGGGGACAGGGTACGACACCGGGGAGCTGTTTTTT
TRBV2,NA,NA,TRBJ2-3,CASSFNGASTDTQYF,TGTGCCAGCAGTTTCAACGGGGCTAGCACAGATACGCAGTATTTT
TRBV10-3,TRBD1,NA,TRBJ2-2,CAISETGGGGELFF,TGTGCCATCAGTGAGACAGGGGGCGGCGGGGAGCTGTTTTTT
TRBV28,NA,few,TRBJ1-4,CASSFGAEKLFF,TGTGCCAGCAGTTTCGGGGCGGAAAAACTGTTTTTT
TRBV10-3,TRBD1,NA,TRBJ1-3,CAISSDRIEGNTIYF,TGTGCCATCAGTTCGGACAGGATAGAAGGAAACACCATATATTTT
TRBV5-1,NA,NA,TRBJ2-1,CASSLDIPGYNEQFF,TGCGCCAGCAGCTTGGACATCCCGGGCTACAATGAGCAGTTCTTC
TRBV29-1,NA,NA,TRBJ2-1,CSVLRSLAYNEQFF,TGCAGCGTCCTACGGTCCTTGGCCTACAATGAGCAGTTCTTC
TRBV28,TRBD2,once,TRBJ2-7,CASSLGGTSGPYEQYF,TGTGCCAGCAGTTTGGGGGGGACTAGCGGGCCCTACGAGCAGTACTTC
TRBV2,NA,few,TRBJ2-3,CASRWDSTDTQYF,TGTGCCAGCCGCTGGGATAGCACAGATACGCAGTATTTT
TRBV27,NA,NA,TRBJ2-7,CASSSPRGPSSYEQYF,TGTGCCAGCAGTAGTCCTCGGGGGCCAAGCTCCTACGAGCAGTACTTC
TRBV5-1,NA,NA,TRBJ2-2,CASSLGSGVAGELFF,TGCGCCAGCAGCTTGGGATCGGGGGTAGCCGGGGAGCTGTTTTTT
TRBV5-3,TRBD1,many,TRBJ2-5,CARAQRYQGAQYF,TGTGCCAGAGCTCAACGGTACCAGGGGGCCCAGTACTTC
TRBV4-2,TRBD1,NA,TRBJ1-2,CASSTTKQGADYGYTF,TGTGCCAGCAGCACAACAAAACAGGGGGCGGACTATGGCTACACCTTC
TRBV2,NA,NA,TRBJ1-2,CATRGGTVYGYTF,TGTGCCACGCGAGGGGGGACGGTCTATGGCTACACCTTC
TRBV7-3,NA,few,TRBJ1-3,CGWTASGNTIYF,TGTGGTTGGACAGCCTCTGGAAACACCATATATTTT
TRBV2,TRBD1,NA,TRBJ1-5,CASSPDRGRRAQHF,TGTGCCAGCAGCCCTGACAGGGGGCGCAGGGCCCAGCATTTT
TRBV7-9,NA,many,TRBJ2-7,CASSLEGPSYEQYF,TGTGCCAGCAGCTTAGAGGGGCCCTCCTACGAGCAGTACTTC
TRBV14,NA,NA,TRBJ1-5,CASSPMGNQPQHF,TGTGCCAGCAGCCCCATGGGGAATCAGCCCCAGCATTTT
TRBV29-1,NA,NA,TRBJ2-3,CSVDLAIDTQYF,TGCAGCGTTGACCTAGCAATAGATACGCAGTATTTT